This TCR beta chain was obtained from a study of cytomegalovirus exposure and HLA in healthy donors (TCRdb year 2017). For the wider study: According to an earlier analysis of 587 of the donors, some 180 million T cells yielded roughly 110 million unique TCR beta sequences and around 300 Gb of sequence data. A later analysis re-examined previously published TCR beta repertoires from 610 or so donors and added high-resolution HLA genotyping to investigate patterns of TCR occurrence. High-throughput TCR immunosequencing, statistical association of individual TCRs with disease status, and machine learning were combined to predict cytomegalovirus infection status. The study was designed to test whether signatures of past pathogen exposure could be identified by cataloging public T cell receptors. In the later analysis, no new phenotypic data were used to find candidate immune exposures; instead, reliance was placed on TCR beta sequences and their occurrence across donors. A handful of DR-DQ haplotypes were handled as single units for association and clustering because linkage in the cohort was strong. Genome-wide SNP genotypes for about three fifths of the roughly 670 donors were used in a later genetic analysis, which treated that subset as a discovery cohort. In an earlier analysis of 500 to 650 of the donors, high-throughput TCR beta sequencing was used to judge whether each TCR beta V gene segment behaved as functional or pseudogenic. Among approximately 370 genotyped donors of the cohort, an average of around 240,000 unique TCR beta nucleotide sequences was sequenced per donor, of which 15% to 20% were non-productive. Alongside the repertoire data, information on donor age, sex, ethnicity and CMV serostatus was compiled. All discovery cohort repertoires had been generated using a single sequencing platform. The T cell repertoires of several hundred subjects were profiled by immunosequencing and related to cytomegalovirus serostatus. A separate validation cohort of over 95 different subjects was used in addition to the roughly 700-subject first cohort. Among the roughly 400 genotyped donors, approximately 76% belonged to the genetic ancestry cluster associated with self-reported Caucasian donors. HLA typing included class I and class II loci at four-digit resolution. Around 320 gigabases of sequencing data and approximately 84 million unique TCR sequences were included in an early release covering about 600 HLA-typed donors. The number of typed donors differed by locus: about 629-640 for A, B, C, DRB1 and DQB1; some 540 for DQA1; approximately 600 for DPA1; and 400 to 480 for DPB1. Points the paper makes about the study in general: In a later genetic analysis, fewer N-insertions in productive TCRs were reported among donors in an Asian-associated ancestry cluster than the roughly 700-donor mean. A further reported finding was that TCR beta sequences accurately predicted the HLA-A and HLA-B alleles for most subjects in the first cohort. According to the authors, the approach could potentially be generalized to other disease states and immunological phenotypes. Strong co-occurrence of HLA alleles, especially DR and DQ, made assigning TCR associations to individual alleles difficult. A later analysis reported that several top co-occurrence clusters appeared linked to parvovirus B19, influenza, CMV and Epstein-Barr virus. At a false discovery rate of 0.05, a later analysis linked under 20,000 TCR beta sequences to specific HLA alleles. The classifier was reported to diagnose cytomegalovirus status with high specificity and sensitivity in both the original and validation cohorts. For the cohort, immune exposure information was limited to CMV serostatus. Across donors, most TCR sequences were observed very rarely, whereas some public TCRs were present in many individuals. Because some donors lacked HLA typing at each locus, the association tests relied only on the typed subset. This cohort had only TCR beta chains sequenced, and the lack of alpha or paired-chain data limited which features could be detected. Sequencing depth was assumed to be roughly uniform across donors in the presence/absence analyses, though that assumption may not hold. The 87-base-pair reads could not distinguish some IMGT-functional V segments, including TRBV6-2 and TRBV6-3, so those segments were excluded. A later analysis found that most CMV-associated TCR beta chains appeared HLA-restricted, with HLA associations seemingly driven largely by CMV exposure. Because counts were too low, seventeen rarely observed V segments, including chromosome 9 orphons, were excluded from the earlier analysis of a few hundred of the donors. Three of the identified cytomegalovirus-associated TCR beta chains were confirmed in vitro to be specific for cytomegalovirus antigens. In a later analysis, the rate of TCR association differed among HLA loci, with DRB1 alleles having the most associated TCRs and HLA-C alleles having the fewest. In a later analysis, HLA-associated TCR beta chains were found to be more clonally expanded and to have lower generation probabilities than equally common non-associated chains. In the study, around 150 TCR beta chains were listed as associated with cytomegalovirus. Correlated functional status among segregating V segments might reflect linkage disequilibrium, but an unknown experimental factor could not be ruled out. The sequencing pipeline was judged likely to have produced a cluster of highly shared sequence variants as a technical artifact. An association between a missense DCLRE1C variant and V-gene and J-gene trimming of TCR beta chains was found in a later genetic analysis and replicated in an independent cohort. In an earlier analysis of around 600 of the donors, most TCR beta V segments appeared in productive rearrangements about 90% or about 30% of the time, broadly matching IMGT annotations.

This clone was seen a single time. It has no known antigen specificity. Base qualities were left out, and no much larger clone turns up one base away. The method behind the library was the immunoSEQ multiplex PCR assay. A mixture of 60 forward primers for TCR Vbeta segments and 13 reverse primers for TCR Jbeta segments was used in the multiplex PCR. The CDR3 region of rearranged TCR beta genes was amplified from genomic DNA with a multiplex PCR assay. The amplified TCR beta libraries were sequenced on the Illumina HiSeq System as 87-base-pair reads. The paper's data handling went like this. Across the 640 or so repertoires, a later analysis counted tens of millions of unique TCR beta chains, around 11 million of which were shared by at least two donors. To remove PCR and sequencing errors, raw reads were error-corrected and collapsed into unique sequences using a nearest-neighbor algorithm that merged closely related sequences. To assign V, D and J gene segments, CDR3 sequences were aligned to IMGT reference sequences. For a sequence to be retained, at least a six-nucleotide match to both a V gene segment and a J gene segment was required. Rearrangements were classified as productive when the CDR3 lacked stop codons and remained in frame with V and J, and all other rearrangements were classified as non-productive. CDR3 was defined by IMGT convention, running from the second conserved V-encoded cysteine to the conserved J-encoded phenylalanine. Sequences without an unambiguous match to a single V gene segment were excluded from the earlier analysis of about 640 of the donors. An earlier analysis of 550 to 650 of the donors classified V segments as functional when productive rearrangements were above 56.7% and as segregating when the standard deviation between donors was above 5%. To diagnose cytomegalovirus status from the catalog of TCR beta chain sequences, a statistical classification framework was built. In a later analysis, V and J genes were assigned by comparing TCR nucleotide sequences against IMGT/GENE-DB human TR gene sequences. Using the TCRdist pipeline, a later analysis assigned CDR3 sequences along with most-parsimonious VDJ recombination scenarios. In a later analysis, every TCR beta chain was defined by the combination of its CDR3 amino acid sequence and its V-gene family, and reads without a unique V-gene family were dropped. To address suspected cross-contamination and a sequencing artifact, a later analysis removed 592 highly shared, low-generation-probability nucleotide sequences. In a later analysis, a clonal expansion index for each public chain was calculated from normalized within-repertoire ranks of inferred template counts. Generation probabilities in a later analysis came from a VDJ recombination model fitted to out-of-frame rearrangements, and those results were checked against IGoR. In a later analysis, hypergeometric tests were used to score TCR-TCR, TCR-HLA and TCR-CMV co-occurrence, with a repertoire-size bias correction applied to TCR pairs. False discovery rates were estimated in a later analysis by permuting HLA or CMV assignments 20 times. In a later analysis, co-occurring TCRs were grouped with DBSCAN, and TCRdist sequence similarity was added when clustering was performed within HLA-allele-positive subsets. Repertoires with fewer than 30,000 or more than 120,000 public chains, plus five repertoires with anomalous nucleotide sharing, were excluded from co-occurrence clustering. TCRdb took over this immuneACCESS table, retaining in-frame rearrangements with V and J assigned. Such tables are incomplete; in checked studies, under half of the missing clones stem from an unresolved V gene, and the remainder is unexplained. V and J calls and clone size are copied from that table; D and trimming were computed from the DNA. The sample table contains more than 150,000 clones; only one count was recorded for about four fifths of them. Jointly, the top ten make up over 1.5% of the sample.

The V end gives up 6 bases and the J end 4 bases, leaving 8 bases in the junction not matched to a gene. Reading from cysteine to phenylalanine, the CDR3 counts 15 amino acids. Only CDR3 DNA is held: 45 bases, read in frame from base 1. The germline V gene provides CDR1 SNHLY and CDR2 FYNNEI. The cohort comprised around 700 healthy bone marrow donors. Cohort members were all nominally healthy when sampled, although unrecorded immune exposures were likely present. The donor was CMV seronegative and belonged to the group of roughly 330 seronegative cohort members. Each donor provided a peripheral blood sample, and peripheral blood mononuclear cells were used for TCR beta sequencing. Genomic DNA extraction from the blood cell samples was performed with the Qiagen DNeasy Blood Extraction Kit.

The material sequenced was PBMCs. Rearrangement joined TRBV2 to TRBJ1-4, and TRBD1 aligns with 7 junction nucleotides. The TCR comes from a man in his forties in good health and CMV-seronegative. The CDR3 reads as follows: CASRPKTGSNEKLFF. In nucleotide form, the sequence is TGTGCCAGCAGGCCGAAGACAGGGAGTAATGAAAAACTGTTTTTT.